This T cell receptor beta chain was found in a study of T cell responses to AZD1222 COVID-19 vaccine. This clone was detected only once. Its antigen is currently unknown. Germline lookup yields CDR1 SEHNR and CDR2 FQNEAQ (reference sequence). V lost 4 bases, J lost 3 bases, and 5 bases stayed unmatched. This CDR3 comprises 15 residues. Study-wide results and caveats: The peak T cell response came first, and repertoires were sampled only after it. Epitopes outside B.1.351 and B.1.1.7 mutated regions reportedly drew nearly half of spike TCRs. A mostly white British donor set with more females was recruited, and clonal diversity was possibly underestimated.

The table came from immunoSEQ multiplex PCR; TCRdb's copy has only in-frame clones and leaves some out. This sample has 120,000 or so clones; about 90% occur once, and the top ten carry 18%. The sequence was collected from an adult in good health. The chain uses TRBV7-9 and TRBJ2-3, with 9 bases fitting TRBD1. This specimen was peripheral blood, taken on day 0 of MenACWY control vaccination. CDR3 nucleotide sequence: TGTGCCAGCAGCTCGACAGGGGGTCATACAGATACGCAGTATTTT. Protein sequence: CASSSTGGHTDTQYF. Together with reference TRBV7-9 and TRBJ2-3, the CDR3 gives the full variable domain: DTGVSQNPRHKITKRGQNVTFRCDPISEHNRLYWYRQTLGQGPEFLTYFQNEAQLEKSRLLSDRFSAERPKGSFSTLEIQRTEQGDSAMYLCASSSTGGHTDTQYFGPGTRLTVL.